Described below is a single T cell receptor beta chain sequence and its context. The J segment lost 0 bases and the V segment lost 3 bases, leaving 6 bases of the junction unmatched. Germline V lookup: CDR1 MGHRA, CDR2 YSYEKL. The CDR3 is 17 amino acids. This sample was included in a study of T-cell reconstitution after alpha-beta-depleted transplantation in children. Construction of the TCRbeta library involved unique molecular identifiers. TCRdb called the PCR reads again in MiXCR, with one record for every CDR3 protein. Of approximately 400,000 distinct CDR3 sequences listed, about 11% are singletons.

The receptor's source is a human donor who donated a stem cell graft to a child with acute myeloid leukemia. The sequencing here drew on PBMCs from the stem cell graft donor, taken from the stem cell graft. The V and J genes are TRBV4-1 and TRBJ1-3, with 9 positions matching TRBD1. For the CDR3, the DNA is TGCGCCAGCAGCCAGCAGACAGGGGGTAGCTCTGGAAACACCATATATTTT. This gives the protein CASSQQTGGSSGNTIYF.